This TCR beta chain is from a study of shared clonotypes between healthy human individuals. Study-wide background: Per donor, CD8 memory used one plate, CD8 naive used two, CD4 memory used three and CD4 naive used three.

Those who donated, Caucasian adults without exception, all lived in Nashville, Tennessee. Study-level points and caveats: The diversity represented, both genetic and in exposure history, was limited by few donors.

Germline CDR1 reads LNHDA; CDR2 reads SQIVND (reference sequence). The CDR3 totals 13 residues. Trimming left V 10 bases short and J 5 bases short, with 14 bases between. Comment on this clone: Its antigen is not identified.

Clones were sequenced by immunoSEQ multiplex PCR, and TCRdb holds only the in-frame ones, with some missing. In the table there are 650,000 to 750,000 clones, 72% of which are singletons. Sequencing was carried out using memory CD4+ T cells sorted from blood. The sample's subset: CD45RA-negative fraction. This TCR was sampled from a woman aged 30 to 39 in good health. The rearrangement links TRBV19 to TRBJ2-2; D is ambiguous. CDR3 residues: CATSRRRTGELFF. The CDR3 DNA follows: TGTGCCACCAGCCGTCGTAGGACCGGGGAGCTGTTTTTT.